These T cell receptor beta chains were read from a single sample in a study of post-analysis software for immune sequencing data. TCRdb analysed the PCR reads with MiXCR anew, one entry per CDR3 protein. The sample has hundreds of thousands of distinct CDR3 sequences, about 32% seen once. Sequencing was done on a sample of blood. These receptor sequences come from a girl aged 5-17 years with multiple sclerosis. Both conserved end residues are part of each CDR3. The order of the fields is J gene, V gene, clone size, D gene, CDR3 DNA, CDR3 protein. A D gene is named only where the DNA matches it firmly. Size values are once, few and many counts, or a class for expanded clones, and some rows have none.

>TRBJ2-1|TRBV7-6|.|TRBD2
TGTGCCAGCAGCTTAGGGGGACTAGCGGGGGGGCCAGGGAATGAGCAGTTCTTC
CASSLGGLAGGPGNEQFF
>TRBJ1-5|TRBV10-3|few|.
TGTGCCACTACGACGGAGGGCGGCAATCAGCCCCAGCATTTT
CATTTEGGNQPQHF
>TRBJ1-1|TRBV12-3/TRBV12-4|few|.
TGTGCCAGCAGTCCACTAGCGGGACTCCTCTCTGAAGCTTTCTTT
CASSPLAGLLSEAFF
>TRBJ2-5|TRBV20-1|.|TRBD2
TGCAGTGCCCTAAGCGGGAGCGAACTCTACAAGCAGTACTTC
CSALSGSELYKQYF
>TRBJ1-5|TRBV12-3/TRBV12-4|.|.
TGTGCCAGCAGTTTCTCCACAGGGCCTCAGCCCCAGCATTTT
CASSFSTGPQPQHF
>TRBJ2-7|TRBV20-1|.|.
TGCAGTGCTAGATGGCCCTGGGAGCAGTACTTC
CSARWPWEQYF
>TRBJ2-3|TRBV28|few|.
TGTGCCAGCAGCCGTCCCCCGACAGTAGATACGCAGTATTTT
CASSRPPTVDTQYF
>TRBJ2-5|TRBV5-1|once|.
TGCGCCAGCAGCTTGGCCTCAGGACAGACCTCTAGTGAGACCCAGTACTTC
CASSLASGQTSSETQYF
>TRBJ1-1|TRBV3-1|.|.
TGTGCCAGCAGCCAAGAAGTCGCCTCGAACACTGAAGCTTTCTTT
CASSQEVASNTEAFF
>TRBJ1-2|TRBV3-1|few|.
TGTGCCAGCAGCCACGAAACCCGTACCGGTGGCTACACCTTC
CASSHETRTGGYTF
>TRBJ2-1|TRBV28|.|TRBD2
TGTGCCAGCAGACCAAACCCCGGGGGGGGCCACAATGAGCAGTTCTTC
CASRPNPGGGHNEQFF
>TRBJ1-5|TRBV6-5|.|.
TGTGCCAGCAGCCTGCGCGGGGGCCTACCCAATCAGCCCCAGCATTTT
CASSLRGGLPNQPQHF
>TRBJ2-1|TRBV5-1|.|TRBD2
TGCGCCAGCAGAGGGGAGGGCCACTACAATGAGCAGTTCTTC
CASRGEGHYNEQFF
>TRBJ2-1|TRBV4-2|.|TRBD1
TGTGCCAGCAGCCAAGTGCAGGGGGCATTTAATGAGCAGTTCTTC
CASSQVQGAFNEQFF
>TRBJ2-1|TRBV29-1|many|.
TGCAGCGTTTCGGGATTTGAGCAGTTCTTC
CSVSGFEQFF
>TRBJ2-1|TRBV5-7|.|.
TGTGCCAGCAGCTTGAGTGCGATCCCACATGTATACAATGAGCAGTTCTTC
CASSLSAIPHVYNEQFF
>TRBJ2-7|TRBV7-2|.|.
TGTGCCAGCAGCTTCCAGGGGGAGGGCTCCTACGAGCAGTACTTC
CASSFQGEGSYEQYF
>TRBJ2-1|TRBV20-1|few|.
TGCAGTGCCGGACAGCTACAAAAGTACAATGAGCAGTTCTTC
CSAGQLQKYNEQFF
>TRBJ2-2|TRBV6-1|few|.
TGTGCCAGCAGTGAAAGGGACACTCCGAACACCGGGGAGCTGTTTTTT
CASSERDTPNTGELFF
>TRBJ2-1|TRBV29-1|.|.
TGCAGCGCCGTGGGGGGGGCCACCTACAATGAGCAGTTCTTC
CSAVGGATYNEQFF
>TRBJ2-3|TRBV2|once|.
TGTGCCAGCAGTGCAAGCATCCGGGACAAGGCCCGGGACACAGAGGGAGATACGCAGTATTTT
CASSASIRDKARDTEGDTQYF
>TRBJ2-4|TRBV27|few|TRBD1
TGTGCCAGCAGCCCCGCTGGGACAGGGAGACTTAGGGAGCAGTACTTC
CASSPAGTGRLREQYF
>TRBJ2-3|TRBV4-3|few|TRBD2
TGCGCCAGCAGCCAAGTATTGAGCGGGAGTGGGGATACGCAGTATTTT
CASSQVLSGSGDTQYF
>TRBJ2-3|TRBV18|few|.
TGTGCCAGCTCACCCACGATGGCAGTCACAGATACGCAGTATTTT
CASSPTMAVTDTQYF
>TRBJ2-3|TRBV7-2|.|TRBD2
TGTGCCAGCAGCGCGGACAAGCGGGGGGGCACAGATGCGCAGTATTTT
CASSADKRGGTDAQYF
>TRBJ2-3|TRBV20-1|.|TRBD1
TGCAGTGCGAGGACAGGGAAGGATATAGATACGCAGTATTTT
CSARTGKDIDTQYF
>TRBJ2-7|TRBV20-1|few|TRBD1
TGCAGTGCTAGAGAATTTGGGACAGGGGGCTCCTACGAGCAGTACTTC
CSAREFGTGGSYEQYF
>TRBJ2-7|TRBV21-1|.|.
TGTGCCAGCAGCAAAGCCCCCTTCCCTTACTACGAGCAGTACTTC
CASSKAPFPYYEQYF